This is a list of T cell receptor beta chains from one sample in a study of blood T cell repertoires in COVID-19. Profiled with immunoSEQ multiplex PCR; TCRdb holds only in-frame clones, not every one. The data show about 350,000 clones, 70% to 90% seen once. Sequencing input: peripheral blood. These receptors were collected from a woman aged 55-69 years with COVID-19, enrolled during active disease. Each CDR3 is given with its conserved first and last residue. A D gene is named only where the DNA matches it firmly. Some rows mark clone size as missing; the rest say once, few, many or name a class of expanded clone.

abundance	v_gene	j_gene	d_gene	CDR3nt	CDR3aa
-	TRBV11-3	TRBJ1-4	TRBD1	TGTGCCAGCAGCTTATCGACAGGGGTTGAAAAACTGTTTTTT	CASSLSTGVEKLFF
-	TRBV19	TRBJ2-7	-	TGTGCCAGTAGTATAGGGACAGTTCGCGAGCAGTACTTC	CASSIGTVREQYF
-	TRBV18	TRBJ1-2	TRBD1	TGTGCCAGCTCACGAACCGGGACAGGGAATGGCTACACCTTC	CASSRTGTGNGYTF
-	TRBV7-8	TRBJ1-5	-	TGTGCCAGCAGCCAAGGCGACACTCGGCTATCTTATAGCAATCAGCCCCAGCATTTT	CASSQGDTRLSYSNQPQHF
once	TRBV30	TRBJ2-1	TRBD2	TGTGCCTGGACTAGCGGGGGTATTTCCTACAATGAGCAGTTCTTC	CAWTSGGISYNEQFF
-	TRBV29-1	TRBJ2-3	TRBD2	TGCAGCGTTGAAACCGGGACTAGCGGGGGGGCTAGCACAGATACGCAGTATTTT	CSVETGTSGGASTDTQYF
-	TRBV5-6	TRBJ1-1	-	TGTGCCAGCAGCTCGACGGCTGGGTACGAAACAGGGACTGAAGCTTTCTTT	CASSSTAGYETGTEAFF
-	TRBV28	TRBJ1-2	-	TGTGCCAGCAGTTCTCCGGGACAAGATAACTATGGCTACACCTTC	CASSSPGQDNYGYTF
-	TRBV5-8	TRBJ2-3	TRBD1	TGTGCCAGCAGCTTGGGGGGACAGGGGACAGATACGCAGTATTTT	CASSLGGQGTDTQYF
-	TRBV18	TRBJ1-1	TRBD1	TGTGCCAGCTCTCCCATTCAGGGGGCAATGAACACTGAAGCTTTCTTT	CASSPIQGAMNTEAFF
-	TRBV12-3/TRBV12-4	TRBJ2-2	-	TGTGCCGCGGGTAATGGAAACACCGGGGAGCTGTTTTTT	CAAGNGNTGELFF
-	TRBV13	TRBJ1-2	-	TGTGCCAGCAGCCCGTTAGCCCAACCCTATGGCTACACCTTC	CASSPLAQPYGYTF
-	TRBV11-2	TRBJ1-2	-	TGTGCCAGCAGTCGGGGTCCTGGCTACACCTTC	CASSRGPGYTF
-	TRBV30	TRBJ1-5	-	TGTGCCTGGAGCCCGGGGTATAGCAATCAGCCCCAGCATTTT	CAWSPGYSNQPQHF
-	TRBV19	TRBJ1-1	-	TGTGCCAGTAGTATATTCGGACACCCGAACACTGAAGCTTTCTTT	CASSIFGHPNTEAFF
-	TRBV7-9	TRBJ2-1	-	TGTGCCAGCAGCTTAGGACAGTTATACAATGAGCAGTTCTTC	CASSLGQLYNEQFF
-	TRBV7-8	TRBJ2-2	TRBD1	TGTGCCAGCAGCCGGACAGGGGTTTCCACCGGGGAGCTGTTTTTT	CASSRTGVSTGELFF
-	TRBV9	TRBJ2-1	-	TGTGCCAGCAGCGTAGCTTACAGGGTTGGAGAGCAGTTCTTC	CASSVAYRVGEQFF
-	TRBV6-6	TRBJ2-7	-	TGTGCCAGCAGCAGTAGGGAGACCTACGAGCAGTACTTC	CASSSRETYEQYF
-	TRBV7-9	TRBJ2-5	TRBD2	TGTGCCAGCAGCTTAGTAGCGGGCCCCCAAGAGACCCAGTACTTC	CASSLVAGPQETQYF
-	TRBV5-1	TRBJ2-3	TRBD2	TGCGCCACACGGGGGGAAGGGACAGATACGCAGTATTTT	CATRGEGTDTQYF
-	TRBV29-1	TRBJ2-3	TRBD1	TGCAGCGTAGTTCCCGGGACAGGGGACACAGATACGCAGTATTTT	CSVVPGTGDTDTQYF
-	TRBV7-8	TRBJ1-3	-	TGTGCCAGCAGCTCGACAGTGAACTCTGGAAACACCATATATTTT	CASSSTVNSGNTIYF
-	TRBV11-2	TRBJ2-3	TRBD2	TGTGCCAGCAGCCCACGGGGTAGCGGGATCGTTGGAGCAGATACGCAGTATTTT	CASSPRGSGIVGADTQYF
-	TRBV6-2/TRBV6-3	TRBJ1-2	TRBD1	TGTGCCAGCAGTTCCCCGCCGGACAGGAGGCCTGGCTACACCTTC	CASSSPPDRRPGYTF
-	TRBV5-1	TRBJ2-7	-	TGCGCCAGCAGCTTGCTGGGGAGCTACGAGCAGTACTTC	CASSLLGSYEQYF
-	TRBV3-1/TRBV3-2	TRBJ1-5	-	TGTGCCAGCAGCCTAAATAGCAATCAGCCCCAGCATTTT	CASSLNSNQPQHF
few	TRBV7-2	TRBJ1-1	-	TGTGCCAGCAGCTTAGGGGCAGGGGCGGCCACTGAAGCTTTCTTT	CASSLGAGAATEAFF
-	TRBV29-1	TRBJ2-1	TRBD2	TGCACCATGAAGGATGGGAGGGATGAGCAGTTCTTC	CTMKDGRDEQFF
-	TRBV29-1	TRBJ2-7	TRBD2	TGCAGCGTTGCTGCGACTAGCAACGAGCAGTACTTC	CSVAATSNEQYF
-	TRBV11-2	TRBJ2-7	-	TGTGCCAGCAGCTTAGATCCTGGGAGGCCCTACGAGCAGTACTTC	CASSLDPGRPYEQYF
-	TRBV7-3	TRBJ2-7	-	TGTGCCAGCAGCTTACGGGGACTGGGCCCCCGATACGAGCAGTACTTC	CASSLRGLGPRYEQYF
-	TRBV6-5	TRBJ2-5	-	TGTGCCAGCGGTCAGGGAAGCTGGGAGACCCAGTACTTC	CASGQGSWETQYF
-	TRBV11-2	TRBJ2-3	-	TGTGCCAGCAGCTCGCCCCCACTACTAGATACGCAGTATTTT	CASSSPPLLDTQYF
-	TRBV13	TRBJ2-5	TRBD1	TGTGCCAGCAGCGCCGGGACAGGGGTCAGGACCCAGTACTTC	CASSAGTGVRTQYF
-	TRBV19	TRBJ2-7	-	TGTGCCAGTAGTGGGTCAGGCTACGAGCAGTACTTC	CASSGSGYEQYF
-	TRBV6-6	TRBJ2-2	TRBD2	TGTGCCAGCAGTTCCACAACTAGCGGCACCGGGGAGCTGTTTTTT	CASSSTTSGTGELFF
-	TRBV2	TRBJ1-2	TRBD1	TGTGCCAGCAGTGAATCGTTTTGGGGACAGCTTTATGGCTACACCTTC	CASSESFWGQLYGYTF
few	TRBV9	TRBJ1-5	-	TGTGCCAGCAGCGTTGATAGTTCAGGTCAGCCCCAGCATTTT	CASSVDSSGQPQHF
few	TRBV10-3	TRBJ2-1	TRBD2	TGTGCCATCAGTGCGGTAGCGGGGGGCACTAATGAGCAGTTCTTC	CAISAVAGGTNEQFF
-	TRBV7-2	TRBJ2-5	TRBD2	TGTGCCAGCAGCTATAGCGGGGGGTACCAAGAGACCCAGTACTTC	CASSYSGGYQETQYF
-	TRBV10-1	TRBJ2-2	TRBD1	TGCGCCAGCAGTGCCACAGGGGCTTGGACCGGGGAGCTGTTTTTT	CASSATGAWTGELFF
-	TRBV4-1	TRBJ2-3	TRBD2	TGCGCCAGCAGCCAACTGGGACTACGCACAGATACGCAGTATTTT	CASSQLGLRTDTQYF
-	TRBV11-2	TRBJ1-1	TRBD1	TGTGCCAGCAGCTTAGGACAGGGGCGCATGAACACTGAAGCTTTCTTT	CASSLGQGRMNTEAFF
-	TRBV5-1	TRBJ2-5	TRBD2	TGCGCCAGCACCGGACTAGCGGGGGGACAAGAGACCCAGTACTTC	CASTGLAGGQETQYF
-	TRBV6-6	TRBJ1-1	TRBD1	TGTGCCAGCAGTTACCCTCAGGGGGCGAGCACTGAAGCTTTCTTT	CASSYPQGASTEAFF
-	TRBV9	TRBJ1-3	-	TGTGCCAGCAGCGTAGTTCAGGGATACTCTGGAAACACCATATATTTT	CASSVVQGYSGNTIYF
-	TRBV24-1	TRBJ1-2	-	TGTGCCACCAGTGATTTGGAGGGTTGGAACTATGGCTACACCTTC	CATSDLEGWNYGYTF
-	TRBV9	TRBJ1-1	-	TGTGCCAGCAGCGTAGATGAGGCTGGTACTTTCTTT	CASSVDEAGTFF
-	TRBV7-3	TRBJ1-3	-	TGTGCCAGCAGCCCACCATACCCCCTGGACACCAGCTCTGGAAACACCATATATTTT	CASSPPYPLDTSSGNTIYF
-	TRBV5-5	TRBJ2-5	-	TGTGCCAGCAGCCCAGATGTTTGGCAAGAGACCCAGTACTTC	CASSPDVWQETQYF
-	TRBV2	TRBJ2-7	-	TGTGCCAGAAGTGTGGGGCGAACCTACGAGCAGTACTTC	CARSVGRTYEQYF
once	TRBV29-1	TRBJ1-1	-	TGCAGCGTTGAAACTTGGGCGAACACTGAAGCTTTCTTT	CSVETWANTEAFF
-	TRBV18	TRBJ1-2	-	TGTGCCAGCTCACCAGAAAGTTCAGCTAACTATGGCTACACCTTC	CASSPESSANYGYTF
-	TRBV5-1	TRBJ1-1	TRBD1	TGCGCCAGCAGCAGCAAACAGGGGGCTGGGACTGAAGCTTTCTTT	CASSSKQGAGTEAFF
-	TRBV5-1	TRBJ2-7	TRBD1	TGCGCCAGCAGCTTGGCCACTCAGGGGGCATTCGAGCAGTACTTC	CASSLATQGAFEQYF
-	TRBV11-2	TRBJ1-6	-	TGTGCCAGCAGCTTATTAGGAGTAGGCAATTCACCCCTCCACTTT	CASSLLGVGNSPLHF
-	TRBV9	TRBJ1-2	-	TGTGCCAGCAGCGGGTTACATAAGGACAGTGGCTATGGCTACACCTTC	CASSGLHKDSGYGYTF
-	TRBV7-3	TRBJ1-1	-	TGTGCCAGCAGCTCACGTACAGGGAACACTGAAGCTTTCTTT	CASSSRTGNTEAFF
-	TRBV7-8	TRBJ1-1	-	TGTGCCAGCAGCTTACAGGGCGAGAGTACTGAAGCTTTCTTT	CASSLQGESTEAFF